This T cell receptor beta chain was sequenced during a study of blood T cell repertoires in COVID-19. Overall study: The analysed material was cDNA or gDNA that came from T cells, B-cell-depleted T cells, or PBMCs.

Patients at the Seattle site were enrolled during active infection and followed longitudinally. Assay used: immunoSEQ multiplex PCR; TCRdb lists only in-frame clones, some missing. The data hold fewer than 100,000 clones, with approximately 85% observed a single time. CDR3 length equals 13 residues. Per the germline V gene, CDR1 is SGHNT and CDR2 is YYREEE (reference sequence). Trimming took 4 bases from V and 6 from J, leaving 14 bases between them. Sample: peripheral blood. The TCR sequence derives from a middle-aged man with COVID-19, enrolled during active disease. The chain couples TRBV5-4 to TRBJ2-7, with unresolved D. The CDR3 loop is CASSTDSRFEQYF. The CDR3 DNA is TGTGCCAGCAGCACGGATAGCCGTTTCGAGCAGTACTTC.